The source of this TCR beta chain is a study of OX40 agonist ivuxolimab in advanced cancers. Only one count was recorded for this clone. The CDR3 spans 14 residues. Germline CDR1 reads GTSNPN; CDR2 reads SVGIG (reference sequence). V shed 4 bases and J 6 bases; nucleotides not matched to a gene: 5. Profiling relied on immunoSEQ multiplex PCR, and the TCRdb table lists in-frame clones only, not all of them. This repertoire shows approximately 50,000 clones, around four fifths found once; its top ten account for roughly 4%. The clonotype originates from an adult with an advanced solid tumor such as melanoma, head and neck, liver or kidney cancer. Sequenced here: CD4+ or CD8+ T cells sorted from blood, sampled in a trial of the OX40 agonist ivuxolimab. This chain joins TRBV30 and TRBJ2-4, with 11 bases that match TRBD1. CDR3 in amino acids: CAWNPGTGGNIQYF. The CDR3 nucleotides are TGTGCCTGGAACCCCGGGACAGGGGGAAACATTCAGTACTTC.